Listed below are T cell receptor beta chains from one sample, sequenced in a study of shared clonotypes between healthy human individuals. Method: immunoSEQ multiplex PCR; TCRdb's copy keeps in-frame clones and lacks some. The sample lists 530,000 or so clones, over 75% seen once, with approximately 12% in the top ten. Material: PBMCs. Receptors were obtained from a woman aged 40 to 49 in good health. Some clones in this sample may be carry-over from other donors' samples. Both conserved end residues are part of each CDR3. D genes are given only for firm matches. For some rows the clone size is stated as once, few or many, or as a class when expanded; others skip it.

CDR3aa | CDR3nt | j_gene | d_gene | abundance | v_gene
CASSQDWGSGYEQYF | TGCGCCAGCAGCCAAGATTGGGGGAGCGGTTACGAGCAGTACTTC | TRBJ2-7 | NA | NA | TRBV4-3
CASSLGRDNEQFF | TGCGCCAGCAGCTTGGGCAGAGACAATGAGCAGTTCTTC | TRBJ2-1 | NA | once | TRBV5-1
CASSTSGLDEQYF | TGTGCCAGCTCTACCTCGGGGTTAGACGAGCAGTACTTC | TRBJ2-7 | NA | NA | TRBV18
CASSKEGSGELFF | TGTGCCAGCAGCAAAGAGGGGTCCGGGGAGCTGTTTTTT | TRBJ2-2 | NA | NA | TRBV2
CASSSRPGLSQETQYF | TGTGCCAGCAGCTCCAGGCCGGGACTATCCCAAGAGACCCAGTACTTC | TRBJ2-5 | TRBD2 | NA | TRBV7-2
CASSYGGVDTEAFF | TGTGCCAGCAGTTATGGGGGGGTAGATACTGAAGCTTTCTTT | TRBJ1-1 | NA | NA | TRBV6-1
CASSPSSGRADTGELFF | TGTGCCAGCAGCCCCTCTAGCGGGAGGGCCGACACCGGGGAGCTGTTTTTT | TRBJ2-2 | TRBD2 | NA | TRBV28
CASSEVPGRGNTEAFF | TGTGCCAGCAGTGAAGTCCCCGGCAGGGGGAACACTGAAGCTTTCTTT | TRBJ1-1 | NA | NA | TRBV6-1
CASSESGSSYNEQFF | TGTGCCAGCAGTGAGAGCGGGAGTTCCTACAATGAGCAGTTCTTC | TRBJ2-1 | TRBD2 | once | TRBV6-1
CATSRDRLLWTSGSNEQFF | TGTGCCACCAGCAGAGATCGCCTACTTTGGACTAGCGGGAGTAATGAGCAGTTCTTC | TRBJ2-1 | TRBD2 | NA | TRBV15
CASSEMGQGSSYEQYF | TGTGCCAGCAGTGAGATGGGACAGGGAAGCTCCTACGAGCAGTACTTC | TRBJ2-7 | TRBD1 | NA | TRBV2
CASSSPRRSSYEQYF | TGTGCCAGCAGCTCCCCGCGGAGGAGCTCCTACGAGCAGTACTTC | TRBJ2-7 | NA | NA | TRBV11-2
CASSLFGVQADTQYF | TGTGCCAGCAGCTTATTCGGAGTCCAGGCAGATACGCAGTATTTT | TRBJ2-3 | NA | NA | TRBV11-2
CATSRDHGPRDF | TGTGCCACCAGCAGAGATCACGGACCACGGGACTTC | TRBJ2-4 | NA | NA | TRBV15
CASSDSASGDYNEQFF | TGTGCCAGCAGTGACTCCGCTAGCGGAGACTACAATGAGCAGTTCTTC | TRBJ2-1 | TRBD2 | NA | TRBV6-4
CPLTDTQYF | TGCCCGCTGACAGATACGCAGTATTTT | TRBJ2-3 | NA | few | TRBV7-2
CASSSGRAKDTQYF | TGTGCCAGCAGTAGCGGGAGGGCCAAAGATACGCAGTATTTT | TRBJ2-3 | TRBD2 | NA | TRBV5-4
CASSQLPSGSTDTQYF | TGCGCCAGCAGCCAACTTCCTAGCGGGAGCACAGATACGCAGTATTTT | TRBJ2-3 | TRBD2 | NA | TRBV4-1
CASSPLGGGSDTQYF | TGTGCCAGCAGCCCCCTTGGGGGGGGGTCAGATACGCAGTATTTT | TRBJ2-3 | TRBD2 | NA | TRBV5-4
CASTTGIQPQHF | TGTGCCAGCACCACTGGGATTCAGCCCCAGCATTTT | TRBJ1-5 | NA | NA | TRBV6-1
CAWSAHQSTDTQYF | TGTGCCTGGAGTGCCCACCAGAGCACAGATACGCAGTATTTT | TRBJ2-3 | NA | NA | TRBV30
CASTTILDTQYF | TGTGCCAGCACTACGATACTAGATACGCAGTATTTT | TRBJ2-3 | NA | NA | TRBV2
CASGLAGVWEQFF | TGTGCCAGTGGACTAGCGGGAGTTTGGGAGCAGTTCTTC | TRBJ2-1 | TRBD2 | NA | TRBV25-1
CASSEVGGYEQYF | TGTGCCAGCAGTGAGGTTGGGGGTTACGAGCAGTACTTC | TRBJ2-7 | NA | NA | TRBV2